The rows below give T cell receptor beta chains drawn from one sample of a study of blood T cell repertoires in COVID-19. Only in-frame clones appear in the TCRdb table, and some are missing; sequencing was by immunoSEQ multiplex PCR. The repertoire consists of 150,000 to 200,000 clones, with roughly 89% occurring once and the leading ten covering around 13%. Sequencing was carried out using peripheral blood. The receptors were gathered from a woman in her 70s with COVID-19, enrolled during active disease. Both conserved end residues are part of each CDR3. A D gene is named only where the DNA matches it firmly. Only part of the rows carry a size: once, few, many, or a class if the clone is expanded.

abundance | d_gene | v_gene | CDR3aa
- | TRBD2 | TRBV10-2 | CASSEGSGSGNEQFF
once | TRBD1 | TRBV6-1 | CASSAGTGSLPRPDTQYF
- | TRBD1 | TRBV6-2/TRBV6-3 | CASSYSSQGAIPSTDTQYF
- | TRBD2 | TRBV5-1 | CASSLTSGSHSEQYF
- | - | TRBV11-3 | CASSLFGDTEAFF
- | - | TRBV2 | CASSDATVLKGEQYF
- | TRBD1 | TRBV19 | CASSTRDRVDEQYF
- | TRBD1 | TRBV11-2 | CASSPGTGYTGELFF
- | - | TRBV19 | CASSKPGSGLVDGYTF
- | - | TRBV6-2/TRBV6-3 | CASSLQGRYGYTF
- | - | TRBV19 | CASSPVPGINQPQHF
- | - | TRBV5-4 | CASRAGSAGNTIYF
- | TRBD2 | TRBV3-1/TRBV3-2 | CASSQRLAGGTNTGELFF
few | TRBD1 | TRBV5-4 | CASSSTGVRGYTF
- | - | TRBV14 | CASSQDNRVWTGANVLTF
- | - | TRBV27 | CASSPTAEWDTEAFF
- | - | TRBV7-9 | CASSSRRWAKGTEAFF
- | - | TRBV30 | CAWTPGAGLNAFF
- | TRBD1 | TRBV9 | CASAPGTANEKLFF
- | - | TRBV6-5 | CAGRRGEYNSPLHF
- | TRBD2 | TRBV6-2/TRBV6-3 | CASSPSGSRANEQFF
- | TRBD1 | TRBV2 | CASSDNRGVGETQYF
- | - | TRBV16 | CASSQSTGGELFF
- | - | TRBV5-1 | CASSLRQQSNSPLHF
- | - | TRBV3-1/TRBV3-2 | CASTLGGAREDTQYF
- | - | TRBV19 | CASSYSGGAYEQYF
- | TRBD1 | TRBV19 | CASRSSGQGEYYGNQPQHF
- | - | TRBV30 | CAWSVQRGGYTF
- | TRBD1 | TRBV4-3 | CASSQGGQGIGKTQYF
- | - | TRBV6-2/TRBV6-3 | CASRPFGFFHEQYF
- | TRBD2 | TRBV7-3 | CASSLTSDSYNEQFF
once | - | TRBV18 | CASSPDSRNQPQHF
- | TRBD1 | TRBV9 | CASSGGQGRDHYEQYF
- | - | TRBV5-1 | CASRYRDKVWRTDTQYF
few | TRBD2 | TRBV7-2 | CASSLETSVNEQFF
- | TRBD1 | TRBV24-1 | CATSDRDRGRPGANVLTF
- | - | TRBV6-5 | CASRSDRGPNTEAFF
- | TRBD1 | TRBV28 | CASRRDRGPNEKLFF
- | TRBD1 | TRBV6-6 | CASRHDRGGYEQYF